The 31 T cell receptor beta chains below come from one sample, sequenced in a study of blood T cell repertoires in COVID-19. The assay was immunoSEQ multiplex PCR, and TCRdb's table has in-frame clones only and misses some. The profile shows about 58,000 clones, around 89% of them singletons. The sequenced sample was peripheral blood. The receptors here all came from a man aged 55 to 70 with active COVID-19.

The chain uses TRBV14 and TRBJ2-7; D call uncertain. The CDR3 totals 14 residues. Trimming took off 1 base at V and 0 bases at J, with 7 bases between the two ends. From germline, CDR1 is SGHDN and CDR2 FVKESK. The CDR3, as DNA: TGTGCCAGCAGCCAAGGTCGCAGCTCCTACGAGCAGTACTTC. It codes for CASSQGRSSYEQYF. Full variable domain (missing parts from reference TRBV14 and TRBJ2-7): EAGVTQFPSHSVIEKGQTVTLRCDPISGHDNLYWYRRVMGKEIKFLLHFVKESKQDESGMPNNRFLAERTGGTYSTLKVQPAELEDSGVYFCASSQGRSSYEQYFGPGTRLTVT.

The chain carries TRBV29-1 and TRBJ1-4; 8 bases are shared with TRBD1. CDR1 and CDR2 (germline): SQVTM, ANQGSEA. CDR3 length: 13 amino acids. Trimming cost V 6 bases and J 6 bases; bases outside gene matches: 6. CDR3 region: CSVRQGADEKLFF. DNA for the CDR3: TGCAGCGTAAGGCAGGGGGCGGATGAAAAACTGTTTTTT.

The V and J genes are TRBV7-2 and TRBJ2-7, with a tentative D call TRBD1 (6 bases). CDR1 is SGHTA, CDR2 FQGNSA, per germline. V was shortened by 4 bases and J by 2 bases, with 15 bases between the two germline ends. The CDR3 is 15 amino acids. The CDR3 spells CASSSTQGFPYEQYF. The CDR3 coding sequence is TGTGCCAGCAGCTCGACTCAGGGGTTTCCCTACGAGCAGTACTTC.

The V and J genes are TRBV5-4 and TRBJ2-5, with 10 nucleotides matching TRBD2. The CDR3 has 15 amino acids. With 1 base clipped from V and 4 bases from J, the junction kept 4 bases outside the gene matches. Germline CDR1 reads SGHNT; CDR2 reads YYREEE (reference sequence). The CDR3, as DNA: TGTGCCAGCAGCTTGATAAGCGGGGGGGCAGAGACCCAGTACTTC. The encoded protein is CASSLISGGAETQYF.

The genes are TRBV5-6 and TRBJ1-5; 9 nucleotides match TRBD1. V lost 4 bases to trimming and J lost 3 bases; unmatched junction nucleotides: 5. Germline-derived CDR1 and CDR2 are SGHDT and YYEEEE. This CDR3 is 15 amino acids long. The CDR3 sequence is CASSEGQGPNQPQHF. As DNA, the CDR3 is TGTGCCAGCAGCGAAGGACAGGGGCCCAATCAGCCCCAGCATTTT.

V and J are TRBV6-1 and TRBJ1-1, with a tentative D call TRBD1 (6 bases). This CDR3 has 16 amino acids. CDR1 and CDR2 (germline): MNHNS, SASEGT. V gave up 2 bases and J gave up 1 base, with 14 bases separating them. Written as DNA, the CDR3 is TGTGCCAGCAGTGAATTCGACAGGACACCGAACACTGAAGCTTTCTTT. Its translation: CASSEFDRTPNTEAFF.

The chain uses TRBV20-1 and TRBJ2-2; D is unresolved. Germline CDR1 reads DFQATT; CDR2 reads SNEGSKA (reference sequence). V lost 3 bases and J lost 0, with 8 bases in between. CDR3 length: 14 residues. The CDR3 is CSASAQTNTGELFF. The CDR3 region has the DNA TGCAGTGCTAGTGCGCAGACGAACACCGGGGAGCTGTTTTTT.

V and J are TRBV9 and TRBJ2-5, with a tentative D call TRBD2 (5 bases). The V and J ends lost 0 bases and 5 bases respectively, with 8 bases between them. The CDR3 covers 13 residues. From germline, CDR1 is SGDLS and CDR2 YYNGEE. CDR3 residues: CASSVGELETQYF. The CDR3 DNA sequence: TGTGCCAGCAGCGTAGGGGAGCTGGAGACCCAGTACTTC.

The chain recombines TRBV28 with TRBJ1-2; TRBD1 matches at 10 bases. The germline CDR1 and CDR2 sequences are MDHEN and SYDVKM. There are 13 residues in the CDR3. With V trimmed by 5 bases and J by 8 bases, 5 bases remained unmatched. CDR3 residues: CASSRTGGRGYTF. DNA of the CDR3: TGTGCCAGCAGTCGGACAGGGGGTCGCGGCTACACCTTC.

J is TRBJ2-7 and V is TRBV7-2; 10 bases line up with TRBD2. The ends lost 5 bases at V and 6 bases at J; junction bases unmatched: 4. The CDR3 length is 13 residues. Looked up from germline, CDR1 is SGHTA and CDR2 is FQGNSA. The CDR3 DNA reads TGTGCCAGCAGCCCACTAGCGGGAACCGAGCAGTACTTC. It specifies CASSPLAGTEQYF.

This rearrangement joins TRBV28 to TRBJ1-5; weak D call: TRBD1 (5 bases). The CDR3 sequence is 15 residues long. CDR1 MDHEN and CDR2 SYDVKM come from the germline V gene. Trimming pared 2 bases from V and 5 bases from J, leaving 13 bases between. CDR3 coding DNA: TGTGCCAGCAGTTTACTACGACAGCTTGATCAGCCCCAGCATTTT. Translation gives CASSLLRQLDQPQHF.

The chain joins TRBV19 to TRBJ2-3; 8 bases are shared with TRBD1. Germline trimming cut 6 bases from V and 4 bases from J; bases unmatched to any gene: 9. CDR3 length: 15 amino acids. Looked up from germline, CDR1 is LNHDA and CDR2 is SQIVND (reference sequence). The CDR3 region is CASSQFGTGPDTQYF. The CDR3 coding sequence is TGTGCCAGTAGCCAATTTGGGACAGGCCCAGATACGCAGTATTTT.

The chain joins TRBV4-2 to TRBJ2-3; TRBD2 matches 10 bases. The CDR3 has 17 amino acids. V lost 0 bases and J lost 4; bases outside the gene matches: 7. Germline V gene lookup returns CDR1 LGHNA and CDR2 YNFKEQ. The chain's CDR3 is CASSQDILAGVSDTQYF. The DNA of the CDR3 is TGTGCCAGCAGCCAAGATATCCTAGCGGGGGTATCAGATACGCAGTATTTT.

Concerning this clone itself: Distinct nucleotide sequences in the sample also encode this CDR3. The V gene is TRBV3-1 (or the pseudogene TRBV3-2), the J gene TRBJ2-2; 9 nucleotides align to TRBD2. Trimming took 3 bases from V and 6 from J; bases not matched to a gene: 8. From germline, CDR1 is LGHDT and CDR2 YNNKEL (reference sequence). The CDR3 spans 16 residues. The CDR3 spells CASSHGRGGRAGELFF. The CDR3 DNA follows: TGTGCCAGCAGCCACGGGCGGGGGGGCCGCGCCGGGGAGCTGTTTTTT.

This chain uses TRBV6-5 with TRBJ2-3, with a possible D match to TRBD1 (6 bases). Germline assignment: CDR1 MNHEY and CDR2 SVGAGI. The CDR3 consists of 16 residues. V was cut by 2 bases and J by 4 bases, with 16 bases left in between. The CDR3 reads CASSYGGAGVADTQYF. CDR3 DNA: TGTGCCAGCAGTTACGGGGGCGCAGGAGTTGCAGATACGCAGTATTTT.

The V and J genes are TRBV6-6 and TRBJ2-7; 10 bases match TRBD2. Germline loops: CDR1 MNHNY, CDR2 SVGAGI (reference sequence). The CDR3 is 14 amino acids. V lost 2 bases to trimming and J lost 6 bases; unmatched junction nucleotides: 4. Here the CDR3 DNA reads TGTGCCAGCAGTTACCTAGCGGGAGTAAGCGAGCAGTACTTC. Translating gives CASSYLAGVSEQYF.

The chain has TRBV7-8 and TRBJ1-4; TRBD1 matches 8 bases. V shed 2 bases and J 4 bases; nucleotides not matched to a gene: 3. The CDR3 runs 15 residues. Germline assignment: CDR1 SGHVS and CDR2 FQNEAQ. The CDR3 reads CASSLTGGINEKLFF. DNA for the CDR3: TGTGCCAGCAGCTTAACAGGGGGGATTAATGAAAAACTGTTTTTT.

The V call is TRBV6-4, the J call TRBJ2-2; 12 nucleotides line up with TRBD2. The germline V gene encodes CDR1 MRHNA and CDR2 SNTAGT. The ends lost 4 bases at V and 2 bases at J; junction bases unmatched: 2. The CDR3 has 16 residues. The DNA of the CDR3 is TGTGCCAGCAGTGGGACTAGCGGGATAAACACCGGGGAGCTGTTTTTT. Translated, it gives CASSGTSGINTGELFF.

The J gene is TRBJ2-1, the V gene TRBV5-8; D gene uncertain. Trimming took 4 bases from V and 10 from J, leaving 21 bases between them. This CDR3 region has 15 residues. Germline lookup yields CDR1 SGHTS and CDR2 YDEGEE. CDR3 nucleotide sequence: TGTGCCAGCAGCGGCCCCCGTTGGGCAAAAGAGGAGCAGTTCTTC. It encodes CASSGPRWAKEEQFF.

The chain couples TRBV5-1 to TRBJ1-2; tentative D call: TRBD1 (6 bases). The CDR3 has 15 residues. Germline CDR1 reads SGHRS; CDR2 reads YFSETQ. Trimming pared 4 bases from V and 4 bases from J, leaving 17 bases between. CDR3 residues: CASSQDGGRSYGYTF. The CDR3 DNA reads TGCGCCAGCAGCCAGGACGGGGGGCGCAGCTATGGCTACACCTTC.

This rearrangement joins TRBV2 to TRBJ1-1; D perhaps matches TRBD1 (5 bases). V shed 1 base and J shed 2 bases, with 8 bases lying between them. Germline V gene sequence: CDR1 SNHLY, CDR2 FYNNEI. The CDR3 loop spans 14 amino acids. The CDR3 here is CASSEGRVNTEAFF. The CDR3 region has the DNA TGTGCCAGCAGTGAAGGCAGGGTAAACACTGAAGCTTTCTTT. Looking up the rest from reference TRBV2 and TRBJ1-1 gives the full variable domain: EPEVTQTPSHQVTQMGQEVILRCVPISNHLYFYWYRQILGQKVEFLVSFYNNEISEKSEIFDDQFSVERPDGSNFTLKIRSTKLEDSAMYFCASSEGRVNTEAFFGQGTRLTVV.

This rearrangement joins TRBV11-3 to TRBJ2-2, with 9 bases matching TRBD1. The CDR3 extends over 16 amino acids. From germline, CDR1 is SGHNT and CDR2 YENEEA. The V and J ends lost 5 bases and 5 bases, in that order; junction bases with no gene match: 9. DNA for the CDR3: TGTGCCAGCAGCGAACCCGACAGGGGGATGACCGGGGAGCTGTTTTTT. Translated: CASSEPDRGMTGELFF.

V usage is TRBV28 and J usage is TRBJ1-4, with D unclear. CDR1 and CDR2 from the germline V gene are MDHEN and SYDVKM. This CDR3 is 12 amino acids long. V lost 10 bases and J lost 10, with 16 bases in between. The CDR3 protein is CAITGDPGKLFF. The CDR3 DNA reads as TGTGCCATAACGGGAGATCCTGGAAAACTGTTTTTT.

The chain couples TRBV4-1 to TRBJ2-7; 7 nucleotides agree with TRBD2. Germline V lookup: CDR1 MGHRA, CDR2 YSYEKL. The V gene end was trimmed by 3 bases and the J gene end by 2 bases; junction bases not matched to a gene: 10. CDR3 length: 16 amino acids. CDR3 coding DNA: TGCGCCAGCAGCCACAATCTAGCGGCTGGGGCCTACGAGCAGTACTTC. This sequence encodes CASSHNLAAGAYEQYF.

The rearrangement uses TRBV6-1 and TRBJ1-6, with 8 bases aligning to TRBD1. CDR1 is MNHNS, CDR2 SASEGT, per germline. The CDR3 spans 18 residues. With V trimmed by 0 bases and J by 3 bases, 7 bases remained unmatched. The DNA of the CDR3 is TGTGCCAGCAGTGAAGCGGGCCTAGGACAGGGCTATAATTCACCCCTCCACTTT. This gives the protein CASSEAGLGQGYNSPLHF.

The chain has TRBV19 and TRBJ1-1; the D gene is possibly TRBD1 (5 bases). Germline CDR1 and CDR2: LNHDA and SQIVND (reference sequence). The CDR3 sequence is 13 residues long. The germline V and J ends were trimmed by 3 bases and 8 bases, with 13 bases remaining between them. The CDR3, as DNA: TGTGCCAGTAGTATTGGGGTGTGGACAGAAGCTTTCTTT. Translation: CASSIGVWTEAFF.

The chain uses TRBV11-3 and TRBJ2-5; 9 nucleotides match TRBD1. CDR3 size: 13 residues. Unmatched junction bases numbered 2, after V lost 5 bases and J lost 4 bases. From germline, CDR1 is SGHNT and CDR2 YENEEA. The CDR3 DNA follows: TGTGCCAGCAGCAAGGACAGGGGAGAGACCCAGTACTTC. This sequence encodes CASSKDRGETQYF.

The V gene is TRBV27, the J gene TRBJ1-1, with 8 bases that match TRBD1. Germline CDR1 MNHEY, CDR2 SMNVEV (reference sequence). There are 14 residues in the CDR3. V shed 6 bases, J shed 2 bases, and the junction held 5 bases outside the gene matches. CDR3 amino acids: CASRMTGANTEAFF. The CDR3 region has the DNA TGTGCCAGCAGGATGACAGGGGCCAACACTGAAGCTTTCTTT.

The rearrangement uses TRBV10-3 and TRBJ1-1, with no clear D. CDR1 is ENHRY, CDR2 SYGVKD, per germline. Trimming removed 0 bases at V and 0 bases at J, with 8 bases between. The CDR3 is made up of 15 amino acids. The CDR3 spells CAISESNQVNTEAFF. The DNA of the CDR3 is TGTGCCATCAGTGAGTCGAACCAGGTGAACACTGAAGCTTTCTTT.

The chain joins TRBV4-1 to TRBJ1-1; no reliable D call. Germline V lookup: CDR1 MGHRA, CDR2 YSYEKL. This CDR3 region has 15 residues. V was pared by 0 bases and J by 4 bases, with 12 bases between. The CDR3 DNA is TGCGCCAGCAGCCAAGAAGGAGCCTTGGTCACTGAAGCTTTCTTT. It is translated as CASSQEGALVTEAFF.

This clone was detected once. V is TRBV30 and J is TRBJ2-7; TRBD2 matches 9 bases. Trimming removed 4 bases from V and 3 bases from J; junction bases left unmatched: 7. Per germline, CDR1 GTSNPN and CDR2 SVGIG (reference sequence). CDR3 size: 14 residues. This CDR3 reads CAWTGSGRGYEQYF. The CDR3 region has the DNA TGTGCCTGGACTGGTAGCGGGAGAGGCTACGAGCAGTACTTC.